This T cell receptor (beta chain) appears in the sequencing data of a study of blood T cell repertoires in COVID-19. Germline trimming cut 7 bases from V and 1 base from J; bases unmatched to any gene: 8. Germline V CDR1 and CDR2: MRHNA, SNTAGT. The CDR3 runs to 15 residues. TCRdb keeps only in-frame clones here, not all; method: immunoSEQ multiplex PCR. This sample has 150,000 to 160,000 clones; nearly 80% occur once, and the top ten carry around 1.7%. Sequencing used peripheral blood. The sequence was obtained from a man older than 75 with acute or convalescent COVID-19. The chain uses TRBV6-4 and TRBJ2-3; the match to TRBD1 covers 7 bases. The CDR3 sequence is CASTATGRGTDTQYF. The CDR3 nucleotides read TGTGCCAGCACCGCGACAGGGAGAGGCACAGATACGCAGTATTTT.